This T cell receptor (beta chain) came from a study of STAT5B mutations in CD4+ large granular lymphocyte leukemia. At the level of the study: The CDR3 'QG' motif was associated with a particular HLA allele among healthy donors.

The V gene's germline CDR1 is LNHDA and CDR2 SQIVND (reference sequence). J gave up 7 bases and V 4 bases, and 8 bases lay outside the gene matches. There are 15 residues in the CDR3. With respect to this clone: Its antigen is undetermined.

Overall study results and limits: Main leukemic clonotypes were patient-specific, but 20% to 25% appeared at low frequency elsewhere. Top patient clones used TRBV06 genes more often: 8/27 versus 2/35 in controls. Higher CD4+ than CD8+ T-LGLL clonality might reflect small sample size.

This table comes from immunoSEQ multiplex PCR, and its TCRdb copy is limited to in-frame clones, with some not included. The sample lists tens of thousands of clones; approximately 80% were seen once. This rearrangement joins TRBV19 to TRBJ2-4; 9 nucleotides agree with TRBD1. Material for sequencing was CD4+ T cells from blood buffy coats. This clonotype was sampled from a human donor in good health. CDR3 loop: CASSNGTGLRNIQYF. DNA of the CDR3: TGTGCCAGTAGTAATGGGACAGGGTTACGGAACATTCAGTACTTC.